The 15 T cell receptor beta chains presented below share a single source sample, sequenced in a study of T cells in localized non-small cell lung cancer. Clones were read by immunoSEQ multiplex PCR, and TCRdb kept only the in-frame ones, dropping some. In the table there are about 1,500 clones, more than 20% of which are singletons. The source material was normal lung tissue next to the tumor, sampled before any cancer treatment. All receptors derive from a man aged 40 to 70 with stage II lung adenocarcinoma.

The chain is built from TRBV6-8 and TRBJ2-5, with 9 bases identical to TRBD2. The CDR3 spans 16 residues. With V trimmed by 6 bases and J by 2 bases, 10 bases remained unmatched. Germline CDR1 MNHGY, CDR2 SAAAGT. The CDR3 is CASSLAGAGEQETQYF. The CDR3 nucleotides read TGTGCCAGCAGCTTAGCGGGAGCGGGGGAGCAAGAGACCCAGTACTTC.

This clone was counted between two and nine times. V is TRBV11-3 and J is TRBJ1-2; D not certain. Looked up from germline, CDR1 is SGHNT and CDR2 is YENEEA. The V gene lost 1 base and the J gene lost 3 bases, with 9 bases spanning the gap. The CDR3 contains 14 residues. The CDR3 coding sequence is TGTGCCAGCAGCTTAGGGGCGGGCTACTATGGCTACACCTTC. It encodes CASSLGAGYYGYTF.

The CDR3 sequence: CASSGENRDTQYF. The CDR3 DNA reads as TGTGCCAGCAGCGGAGAAAACAGAGATACGCAGTATTTT. The chain combines TRBV9 with TRBJ2-3, with no clear D. Trimming pared 3 bases from V and 5 bases from J, leaving 10 bases between. CDR1 is SGDLS, CDR2 YYNGEE, per germline. This CDR3 has 13 amino acids. Full variable domain (outside the CDR3, taken from reference TRBV9 and TRBJ2-3): DSGVTQTPKHLITATGQRVTLRCSPRSGDLSVYWYQQSLDQGLQFLIQYYNGEERAKGNILERFSAQQFPDLHSELNLSSLELGDSALYFCASSGENRDTQYFGPGTRLTVL.

The chain carries TRBV12-5 and TRBJ1-5; no reliable D call. The germline V gene has CDR1 LGHNT and CDR2 FRNRAP. The CDR3 totals 16 residues. CDR3 in DNA: TGTGCCAGCAACCTCAATGGGCAGGCCAGCAATCAGCCCCAGCATTTT. Protein product: CASNLNGQASNQPQHF.

The count of this clone is one. The CDR3 protein is CASKGLTGYNEQFF. Here the CDR3 DNA reads TGTGCCAGTAAGGGATTAACAGGGTACAATGAGCAGTTCTTC. The chain uses TRBV28 and TRBJ2-1; TRBD1 is a possible D gene (6 bases). Germline V gene sequence: CDR1 MDHEN, CDR2 SYDVKM. The CDR3 totals 14 residues. The V gene lost 9 bases and the J gene lost 4 bases, with 16 bases spanning the gap. Based on the CDR3 plus reference TRBV28 and TRBJ2-1, the full variable domain is DVKVTQSSRYLVKRTGEKVFLECVQDMDHENMFWYRQDPGLGLRLIYFSYDVKMKEKGDIPEGYSVSREKKERFSLILESASTNQTSMYLCASKGLTGYNEQFFGPGTRLTVL.

This chain uses TRBV6-8 with TRBJ1-1; D perhaps matches TRBD1 (6 bases). V shed 4 bases and J shed 0 bases, with 9 bases lying between them. This CDR3 is built from 14 residues. Germline-derived CDR1 and CDR2 are MNHGY and SAAAGT. As DNA, the CDR3 is TGTGCCAGCAGTTTACAGGGATTGAACACTGAAGCTTTCTTT. This sequence encodes CASSLQGLNTEAFF.

Turning to this clone: A read error may produce the germline difference seen at one junction end. The genes are TRBV30 and TRBJ2-7, with no clear D. The germline CDR1 and CDR2 sequences are GTSNPN and SVGIG (reference sequence). The CDR3 spans 11 residues. CDR3 DNA: TGTGCCTGTCGAACCAGGCAGGACCCGCACTTC. Encoded protein: CACRTRQDPHF.

The CDR3 nucleotides read TGTGCCAGCAGCTTAGTAACTAGCGGGAGCGGGGAGCTGTTTTTT. Encoded protein: CASSLVTSGSGELFF. The chain has TRBV11-3 and TRBJ2-2, with 11 bases identical to TRBD2. This CDR3 contains 15 residues. The germline V gene encodes CDR1 SGHNT and CDR2 YENEEA. V dropped 1 base and J dropped 7; count of bases not matched to a gene: 2.

In this sample, this clone is large (0.1 to 1%). The rearrangement uses TRBV6-1 and TRBJ2-7; D gene ambiguous. The CDR3 consists of 17 residues. With 0 bases removed from V and 6 bases from J, the gap between germline ends came to 21 bases. CDR1 is MNHNS and CDR2 is SASEGT in the germline V gene. CDR3 residues: CASSEAQSDISSAEQYF. DNA of the CDR3: TGTGCCAGCAGTGAAGCCCAGTCCGACATATCCTCCGCCGAGCAGTACTTC.

This clone turned up a few times. The chain links TRBV11-3 to TRBJ1-4, with TRBD1 matching over 8 bases. This CDR3 region has 15 residues. Germline CDR1 is SGHNT and CDR2 is YENEEA. The V gene end was trimmed by 5 bases and the J gene end by 7 bases; junction bases not matched to a gene: 9. Here the CDR3 reads CASSIRTGRGEKLFF. CDR3 DNA: TGTGCCAGCAGCATCAGGACAGGGAGGGGTGAAAAACTGTTTTTT.

The table lists this clone with a few counts. The rearrangement joins TRBV6-8 to TRBJ1-1; 9 bases are a match to TRBD1. This CDR3 is 17 amino acids long. Trimming cost V 2 bases and J 7 bases; bases outside gene matches: 14. The germline V gene encodes CDR1 MNHGY and CDR2 SAAAGT. The CDR3, as DNA: TGTGCCAGCAGTTACCCACGGGACAGGGTCATCGATGTTGAAGCTTTCTTT. It encodes CASSYPRDRVIDVEAFF.

This clone was detected only a few times. The gene calls are TRBV9 and TRBJ2-3; 10 nucleotides agree with TRBD2. CDR1 and CDR2 from the germline V gene are SGDLS and YYNGEE. The CDR3 sequence is 13 residues long. V was pared by 5 bases and J by 6 bases, with 3 bases of the junction left unmatched. The CDR3 bases are TGTGCCAGCAGTGGTAGCGGGAGGGATACGCAGTATTTT. Protein: CASSGSGRDTQYF.

The rearrangement joins TRBV5-1 to TRBJ1-4; no definite D call. The CDR3 has 14 residues. V lost 2 bases to trimming and J lost 1 base, with 6 bases between them. Germline CDR1 reads SGHRS; CDR2 reads YFSETQ. CDR3 nucleotide sequence: TGCGCCAGCAGCTTTTGGGGAACTAATGAAAAACTGTTTTTT. Its protein product is CASSFWGTNEKLFF.

This rearrangement joins TRBV5-1 to TRBJ1-2; 8 bases are a match to TRBD1. The CDR3 contains 14 residues. Germline CDR1 SGHRS, CDR2 YFSETQ. Unmatched junction bases numbered 5, after V lost 0 bases and J lost 7 bases. Here the CDR3 DNA reads TGCGCCAGCAGCTTGGAGGGAACAGGGGGTGGCTACACCTTC. This sequence encodes CASSLEGTGGGYTF.

This rearrangement joins TRBV18 to TRBJ1-3; TRBD1 might be the D (5 bases). The germline gives CDR1 KGHSH, CDR2 LQKENI. The V end was cut by 0 bases, the J end by 1 base, with 13 bases between. The CDR3 spans 17 residues. In DNA, the CDR3 is TGTGCCAGCTCACCACCGCGTTTCGGGGGTTCTGGAAACACCATATATTTT. As protein: CASSPPRFGGSGNTIYF.